What follows are 29 T cell receptor beta chains derived from one specimen sequenced in a study of shared clonotypes between healthy human individuals. Cells designated naive CD8 were CD45RO-negative and were positively selected for CCR7, with terminally differentiated effector memory CD45RA+ cells excluded. Sequencing used immunoSEQ multiplex PCR; TCRdb keeps in-frame clones, though not all of them. The table lists about 600,000 clones, over 95% of them singletons. Input material: naive CD8+ T cells sorted from blood. Source of these receptors: a woman aged 25 to 39 in good health.

V gene TRBV9 combines with J gene TRBJ1-3; 8 bases align to TRBD1. The CDR3 runs to 17 residues. In germline, CDR1 is SGDLS, CDR2 YYNGEE. With V trimmed by 4 bases and J by 0 bases, 9 bases remained unmatched. The DNA of the CDR3 is TGTGCCAGCAGCAGCAACCCGACAGGGGTCTCTGGAAACACCATATATTTT. It yields the protein CASSSNPTGVSGNTIYF.

On this clone itself: This specimen includes other DNA sequences encoding the same CDR3. The chain combines TRBV9 with TRBJ2-7, with D tentatively TRBD2 (5 bases). V was shortened by 0 bases and J by 2 bases, with 9 bases between the two germline ends. Looked up from germline, CDR1 is SGDLS and CDR2 is YYNGEE. The CDR3 extends over 14 amino acids. This CDR3 is CASSVASGPYEQYF. DNA for the CDR3: TGTGCCAGCAGCGTAGCAAGCGGACCCTACGAGCAGTACTTC. The entire variable domain, with the rest obtained from reference TRBV9 and TRBJ2-7, is as follows: DSGVTQTPKHLITATGQRVTLRCSPRSGDLSVYWYQQSLDQGLQFLIQYYNGEERAKGNILERFSAQQFPDLHSELNLSSLELGDSALYFCASSVASGPYEQYFGPGTRLTVT.

This clone was found a few times. The rearrangement joins TRBV2 to TRBJ2-1, with 7 bases lining up with TRBD2. V trimming: 8 bases; J trimming: 2 bases; junction bases outside the gene matches: 3. CDR1 and CDR2 from the germline V gene are SNHLY and FYNNEI. The CDR3 loop spans 13 amino acids. The CDR3 is CASQGGTYNEQFF. The CDR3, as DNA: TGTGCCAGCCAGGGAGGGACCTACAATGAGCAGTTCTTC.

The CDR3 loop is CASSLDALAGQETQYF. CDR3 coding DNA: TGTGCCAGCAGCTTAGATGCACTAGCGGGACAAGAGACCCAGTACTTC. The chain combines TRBV11-2 with TRBJ2-5, with TRBD2 identical over 10 bases. Per the germline V gene, CDR1 is SGHAT and CDR2 is FQNNGV. With V trimmed by 0 bases and J by 2 bases, 3 bases remained unmatched. The CDR3 loop spans 16 amino acids.

The chain is built from TRBV7-9 and TRBJ2-1; 9 nucleotides match TRBD2. The CDR3 totals 16 residues. Trimming took 3 bases from V and 0 from J; bases not matched to a gene: 3. Germline V lookup: CDR1 SEHNR, CDR2 FQNEAQ (reference sequence). The CDR3 DNA reads as TGTGCCAGCAGCTTTAGCGGGGGAAGCTCCTACAATGAGCAGTTCTTC. Protein product: CASSFSGGSSYNEQFF.

The J gene is TRBJ2-7, the V gene TRBV28; D gene unclear. Germline CDR1 and CDR2: MDHEN and SYDVKM. With 1 base removed from V and 6 bases from J, the gap between germline ends came to 7 bases. This CDR3 region has 12 residues. DNA for the CDR3: TGTGCCAGCAGTTTATCATCGGTCGAGCAGTACTTC. This codes for CASSLSSVEQYF.

This sequence joins TRBV6-5 and TRBJ2-1; D ambiguous. Trimming removed 5 bases at V and 6 bases at J, with 17 bases between. CDR1 and CDR2 (germline): MNHEY, SVGAGI. The length of the CDR3 is 15 residues. In DNA form, the CDR3 reads TGTGCCAGCAGTCAAGGGATATCCAATTTCAATGAGCAGTTCTTC. It specifies CASSQGISNFNEQFF.

The J gene is TRBJ2-3, the V gene TRBV10-3; 9 positions match TRBD2. With V trimmed by 5 bases and J by 0 bases, 15 bases remained unmatched. This CDR3 spans 19 amino acids. From germline, CDR1 is ENHRY and CDR2 SYGVKD. The CDR3 nucleotides read TGTGCCATCAGTCAACCTCTAGCGGGGAGAGTCTCTAGCACAGATACGCAGTATTTT. Its translation: CAISQPLAGRVSSTDTQYF.

V and J are TRBV2 and TRBJ1-2; 9 nucleotides match TRBD1. This CDR3 spans 17 amino acids. Germline V gene lookup returns CDR1 SNHLY and CDR2 FYNNEI. V shed 6 bases, J shed 0 bases, and the junction held 11 bases outside the gene matches. The CDR3 DNA reads TGTGCCAGCAGCCCCCTAGGGGGACAGGGATCTAACTATGGCTACACCTTC. As protein: CASSPLGGQGSNYGYTF.

The CDR3 nucleotides read TGTGCCAGCAGTTTGTTTATTGGACAGGCGACGGATAGCAATCAGCCCCAGCATTTT. It is translated as CASSLFIGQATDSNQPQHF. V usage is TRBV28 and J usage is TRBJ1-5; 7 bases fit TRBD1. The germline V gene has CDR1 MDHEN and CDR2 SYDVKM. Germline trimming cut 3 bases from V and 0 bases from J; bases unmatched to any gene: 14. This CDR3 is 19 amino acids long. The full variable domain, in which reference TRBV28 and TRBJ1-5 provide the parts outside the CDR3, is DVKVTQSSRYLVKRTGEKVFLECVQDMDHENMFWYRQDPGLGLRLIYFSYDVKMKEKGDIPEGYSVSREKKERFSLILESASTNQTSMYLCASSLFIGQATDSNQPQHFGDGTRLSIL.

This chain joins TRBV11-2 and TRBJ2-1; perhaps TRBD2 as D (5 bases). The CDR3 loop spans 13 amino acids. Germline V gene lookup returns CDR1 SGHAT and CDR2 FQNNGV. Trimming shortened V by 2 bases and J by 5 bases, and 7 bases separated the two germline ends. The CDR3 loop is CASSLSGDNEQFF. CDR3 nucleotide sequence: TGTGCCAGCAGCTTAAGCGGAGACAATGAGCAGTTCTTC.

The chain has TRBV19 and TRBJ1-6, with TRBD1 matching 7 bases. Germline lookup yields CDR1 LNHDA and CDR2 SQIVND (reference sequence). Losses at the gene ends were 9 bases for V and 9 bases for J; bases not matched to a gene: 8. The length of the CDR3 is 13 residues. In DNA, the CDR3 is TGTGCCAGCCAGTGGACAGGTGGTTCACCCCTCCACTTT. It is translated as CASQWTGGSPLHF.

V gene TRBV28 combines with J gene TRBJ2-1; 9 bases map to TRBD2. Germline loops: CDR1 MDHEN, CDR2 SYDVKM. This CDR3 has 17 residues. The V and J ends lost 1 base and 5 bases, in that order; junction bases with no gene match: 9. The CDR3 region is CASSLFPASGNHNEQFF. For the CDR3, the DNA is TGTGCCAGCAGTTTATTCCCAGCTAGCGGGAATCACAATGAGCAGTTCTTC.

The V gene is TRBV29-1, the J gene TRBJ1-2; TRBD1 aligns across 7 bases. The CDR3 spans 12 residues. V dropped 4 bases and J dropped 6; count of bases not matched to a gene: 5. From germline, CDR1 is SQVTM and CDR2 ANQGSEA. The CDR3 DNA sequence: TGCAGCGTTGCCGACAGGGTAGATGGCTACACCTTC. It is translated as CSVADRVDGYTF.

The chain recombines TRBV29-1 with TRBJ2-1; D may be TRBD1 (5 bases). The CDR3 runs to 12 residues. Deletions cut 3 bases from V and 10 bases from J, with 13 bases between. The germline CDR1 and CDR2 sequences are SQVTM and ANQGSEA. The CDR3 DNA sequence: TGCAGCGTTGACGACAGCAGAGGAGAGCAGTTCTTC. Protein: CSVDDSRGEQFF.

V is TRBV9 and J is TRBJ1-1, with TRBD1 as a possible D gene (5 bases). This CDR3 contains 13 residues. V lost 3 bases, J lost 6 bases, and 12 bases lay in between. The germline gives CDR1 SGDLS, CDR2 YYNGEE. The CDR3 is CASSGEPGPEAFF. The CDR3 nucleotides read TGTGCCAGCAGCGGGGAGCCGGGACCTGAAGCTTTCTTT.

The rearrangement links TRBV7-9 to TRBJ2-1; D is tentatively TRBD1 or TRBD2 (5 bases each). V was clipped by 4 bases and J by 2 bases, with 15 bases between them. The CDR3 extends over 16 amino acids. The germline V gene has CDR1 SEHNR and CDR2 FQNEAQ (reference sequence). Written as DNA, the CDR3 is TGTGCCAGCAGCTACCCCGGGGCGTACACCTACAATGAGCAGTTCTTC. It specifies CASSYPGAYTYNEQFF.

This clone showed up just once. The chain recombines TRBV6-5 with TRBJ2-7; 11 bases align to TRBD2. The CDR3 covers 15 residues. The V gene end was trimmed by 4 bases and the J gene end by 7 bases; junction bases not matched to a gene: 9. Germline V gene lookup returns CDR1 MNHEY and CDR2 SVGAGI. The CDR3 DNA reads as TGTGCCAGCAGTTTTGGGACTAGCGGTCTGTGGGAGCAGTACTTC. Protein product: CASSFGTSGLWEQYF.

The chain employs TRBV5-1 and TRBJ2-7; possibly TRBD1 or TRBD2 for D (6 bases each). V lost 4 bases and J 0 bases, leaving 14 bases between the germline ends. Looked up from germline, CDR1 is SGHRS and CDR2 is YFSETQ. This CDR3 region has 15 residues. The CDR3 nucleotides are TGCGCCAGCAGCCCGCTAGGGGGGAGCTCCTACGAGCAGTACTTC. Translation gives CASSPLGGSSYEQYF.

Here the CDR3 DNA reads TGTGCCAGCTCACCAACAGGGGCCAACGTCCTGACTTTC. It is translated as CASSPTGANVLTF. The chain couples TRBV18 to TRBJ2-6, with D unclear. Germline loops: CDR1 KGHSH, CDR2 LQKENI. CDR3 length: 13 residues. Trimming stripped 2 bases from V and 4 bases from J, with 3 bases between.

The rearrangement joins TRBV5-1 to TRBJ2-3; 9 bases match TRBD2. The germline gives CDR1 SGHRS, CDR2 YFSETQ. With 0 bases clipped from V and 0 bases from J, the junction kept 8 bases outside the gene matches. The CDR3 runs 18 residues. This chain's CDR3 is CASSLARSGRHSTDTQYF. CDR3 in DNA: TGCGCCAGCAGCTTGGCCAGGAGCGGGAGGCATAGCACAGATACGCAGTATTTT.

The chain employs TRBV7-9 and TRBJ2-7, with a tentative D call TRBD2 (7 bases). CDR3 length: 16 amino acids. Between the trimmed V and J ends, which lost 4 bases and 1 base, there was a span of 17 bases. The germline V gene encodes CDR1 SEHNR and CDR2 FQNEAQ (reference sequence). As DNA, the CDR3 is TGTGCCAGCAGCTCCGCGGGAGACAGGAGGTCCTACGAGCAGTACTTC. Translated: CASSSAGDRRSYEQYF.

As for this clone: A junction boundary mismatches the germline segment, possibly from a read error. The chain uses TRBV11-2 and TRBJ2-7; 8 bases agree with TRBD2. There are 16 residues in the CDR3. Germline V gene lookup returns CDR1 SGHAT and CDR2 FQNNGV. The DNA for the CDR3 is TGTGCCAGCAGCTTAGTACCGGGAGGGCCCTCCAACGAGCAGTACTTC. It translates to CASSLVPGGPSNEQYF.

The genes are TRBV4-1 and TRBJ2-5; weak D call: TRBD2 (5 bases). The CDR3 runs 16 residues. Germline CDR1 is MGHRA and CDR2 is YSYEKL. With 3 bases removed from V and 5 bases from J, the gap between germline ends came to 19 bases. CDR3 DNA sequence: TGCGCCAGCAGCCACACGGGGTCGGGTTCTAGGGAGACCCAGTACTTC. Translated, it gives CASSHTGSGSRETQYF.

The V call is TRBV2, the J call TRBJ1-5; D uncertain. The germline gives CDR1 SNHLY, CDR2 FYNNEI. The V end was cut by 5 bases, the J end by 4 bases, with 9 bases between. The CDR3 has 13 amino acids. The CDR3 region is CASSIGPNQPQHF. CDR3 nucleotide sequence: TGTGCCAGCAGTATAGGCCCAAATCAGCCCCAGCATTTT.

The chain couples TRBV18 to TRBJ2-5; D uncertain. CDR1 is KGHSH and CDR2 is LQKENI in the germline V gene. The CDR3 loop spans 13 amino acids. Deletions cut 0 bases from V and 5 bases from J, with 7 bases between. CDR3 sequence: CASSPPLRETQYF. CDR3 nucleotides: TGTGCCAGCTCACCACCATTGAGGGAGACCCAGTACTTC.

The J gene is TRBJ1-1, the V gene TRBV6-5; D is possibly TRBD1 (5 bases). V lost 2 bases and J lost 4, with 14 bases in between. CDR1 is MNHEY and CDR2 is SVGAGI in the germline V gene. CDR3 length equals 15 residues. The DNA of the CDR3 is TGTGCCAGCAGTTACGTGGCCAGAAGGGGCACTGAAGCTTTCTTT. Translating gives CASSYVARRGTEAFF.

The chain couples TRBV10-2 to TRBJ2-1; D is unresolved. The germline V gene has CDR1 WSHSY and CDR2 SAAADI. This CDR3 is built from 13 residues. Trimming cost V 4 bases and J 9 bases, with 13 bases left between them. The CDR3 here is CASSGALPFEQFF. DNA for the CDR3: TGCGCCAGCAGTGGGGCGCTCCCATTTGAGCAGTTCTTC.

V and J are TRBV6-5 and TRBJ2-2, with D possibly being TRBD1 or TRBD2 (5 bases each). Trimming stripped 0 bases from V and 6 bases from J, with 14 bases between. The CDR3 is 16 amino acids. The V gene's germline CDR1 is MNHEY and CDR2 SVGAGI. The CDR3 loop reads CASSYSSGPGPGELFF. As DNA, the CDR3 is TGTGCCAGCAGTTACTCGTCGGGACCTGGGCCCGGGGAGCTGTTTTTT.